A selection of T cell receptor beta chains follows, all from one sample in a study of T cell repertoires in urothelial bladder cancer. The repertoire was sequenced with immunoSEQ multiplex PCR; TCRdb's copy has only in-frame clones and lacks some. The sample comprises about 9,000 clones, 58% of which are singletons, and 25% to 35% rests with the top ten. The sample comprised tumor-infiltrating cells from bladder cancer. Every receptor here comes from a human donor with urothelial carcinoma. Each CDR3 is given with its conserved first and last residue. The D gene is left open where the match is weak. Clone size appears in some rows only: once, few, many, or a class for an expanded clone.

TRBV6-6	few	-	TRBJ1-2	TGTGCCAGCAGTTACAGAGTTGGCTACACCTTC	CASSYRVGYTF
TRBV19	once	TRBD1	TRBJ1-1	TGTGCCAGTAGTATAGGGGGACAGGGAATGAACACTGAAGCTTTCTTT	CASSIGGQGMNTEAFF
TRBV15	-	TRBD1	TRBJ2-7	TGTGCCACCAGTCATAGAGGGGGCCATTCTAGGTACGAGCAGTACTTC	CATSHRGGHSRYEQYF
TRBV5-1	large	-	TRBJ2-3	TGCGCCAGCAGCTTGGCCCCAGCCCCCTATGACACAGATACGCAGTATTTT	CASSLAPAPYDTDTQYF
TRBV19	-	TRBD1	TRBJ2-5	TGTGCCAGTAGTATAGTCACCGGGACAGGGGCGAAGACCCAGTACTTC	CASSIVTGTGAKTQYF
TRBV11-2	-	TRBD1	TRBJ1-2	TGTGCCAGCAGTGAAGGGGCCGGACAGGGGTCCTATGGCTACACCTTC	CASSEGAGQGSYGYTF
TRBV30	-	TRBD1	TRBJ1-2	TGTGCCGGGATAATTCAGGGGGCAGGCTATGGCTACACCTTC	CAGIIQGAGYGYTF
TRBV28	once	-	TRBJ2-2	TGTGCCAGCATGGAACAGCTACCTACCACCGGGGAGCTGTTTTTT	CASMEQLPTTGELFF
TRBV10-3	-	-	TRBJ2-4	TGTGCCATCAGTGGTCAGGGCAAAAACATTCAGTACTTC	CAISGQGKNIQYF
TRBV5-1	-	-	TRBJ2-7	TGCGCCAGCAGCTTGGGCAGTAGAAACGAGCAGTACTTC	CASSLGSRNEQYF
TRBV5-6	few	-	TRBJ2-2	TGTGCCAGCAGCTTGCTCCGAGCCGGGGGAGATCCCGGGGAGCTGTTTTTT	CASSLLRAGGDPGELFF
TRBV10-3	few	-	TRBJ2-4	TGTGCCATCAGTGAGCCGACGCAGGGGCTAGCCAAAAACATTCAGTACTTC	CAISEPTQGLAKNIQYF
TRBV4-3	-	TRBD2	TRBJ2-3	TGCGCCAGCAGCCAAGGGGAAGGGCTAGCGGGACTCAATACGCAGTATTTT	CASSQGEGLAGLNTQYF
TRBV6-1	-	-	TRBJ2-7	TGTGCCAGGAAAGAGGTCTACGAGCAGTACTTC	CARKEVYEQYF
TRBV21-1	medium-sized	-	TRBJ2-2	TGTGCCAGCAGCAAAGCTCCGCCATACACCGGGGAGCTGTTTTTT	CASSKAPPYTGELFF
TRBV6-5	-	-	TRBJ1-5	TGTGCCAGCAGTACCGGAGACTTGAGTCAGCCCCAGCATTTT	CASSTGDLSQPQHF
TRBV27	-	-	TRBJ2-7	TGTGCCAGCAGTTTATCTTGGGCCGCCTACGAGCAGTACTTC	CASSLSWAAYEQYF
TRBV9	-	-	TRBJ2-1	TGTGCCAGCAGCGTAGAAGGGATCTCCTACAATGAGCAGTTCTTC	CASSVEGISYNEQFF
TRBV7-2	few	TRBD2	TRBJ2-3	TGTGCCAGCACGAAACTAGCGGGCCCCACAGATACGCAGTATTTT	CASTKLAGPTDTQYF
TRBV4-2	-	-	TRBJ1-2	TGTGCCAGCAGCCAAGATAGGACGAGGGGCTACACCTTC	CASSQDRTRGYTF
TRBV5-4	once	-	TRBJ2-4	TGTGCCAGCAGCAGGACTGGAGCCAAAAACATTCAGTACTTC	CASSRTGAKNIQYF
TRBV20-1	-	TRBD1	TRBJ2-7	TGCAGTGCAAGGACAGGGAGGTTGCAGTACTTC	CSARTGRLQYF
TRBV10-3	-	-	TRBJ2-1	TGTGCCATCAGTGAGTTGGGGGGCACTAGCAAGTTCTTC	CAISELGGTSKFF
TRBV6-6	-	TRBD2	TRBJ2-3	TGTGCCAGCAGCCCGGGACTAGCGGTTAGCACAGATACGCAGTATTTT	CASSPGLAVSTDTQYF
TRBV7-2	-	-	TRBJ1-6	TGTGCCAGCAGCTTAGCGTTCTCTTCACCCCTCCACTTT	CASSLAFSSPLHF
TRBV5-4	-	-	TRBJ2-7	TGTGCCAGCAGCCCCGGTCCGTCCTACGAGCAGTACTTC	CASSPGPSYEQYF
TRBV5-8	few	TRBD1	TRBJ2-2	TGTGCCATATTGACAGGGCGGATCGGGGAGCTGTTTTTT	CAILTGRIGELFF
TRBV18	-	-	TRBJ1-1	TGTGCCAGCTCACCACAGGGTTACCGGAACACTGAAGCTTTCTTT	CASSPQGYRNTEAFF
TRBV2	-	-	TRBJ2-3	TGTGCCAGCAGCCAACGAGATACGCAGTATTTT	CASSQRDTQYF
TRBV7-2	few	-	TRBJ2-1	TGTGCCAGCAGCTTCTTCAGGACCCCCGGGCAGTTCTTC	CASSFFRTPGQFF
TRBV7-8	-	TRBD1	TRBJ2-7	TGTGCCAGCACCAGGGGGCGAGGGTCCTACGAGCAGTACTTC	CASTRGRGSYEQYF
TRBV20-1	-	-	TRBJ1-5	TGCAGTGCAGGGGCGCAGCCCCAGCATTTT	CSAGAQPQHF
TRBV6-1	-	TRBD2	TRBJ2-7	TGTGCCAGCAGTCGTCCGGGACTAGCTGCCTACGAGCAGTACTTC	CASSRPGLAAYEQYF
TRBV6-5	-	-	TRBJ2-7	TGTGCCAGCAGCCCATGGAGGACAGCCGCCTACGAGCAGTACTTC	CASSPWRTAAYEQYF
TRBV7-2	-	-	TRBJ2-3	TGTGCCAGCAGCTTAGCTTTTTCGGGTCCTCAGCGGAGCACAGATACGCAGTATTTT	CASSLAFSGPQRSTDTQYF
TRBV15	-	TRBD1	TRBJ2-7	TGTGCCACCAGCAGGGACAGGCAGACCTACGAGCAGTACTTC	CATSRDRQTYEQYF
TRBV29-1	-	TRBD2	TRBJ2-3	TGCAGCGTTGAACGCGCGGGGGGAACAGATACGCAGTATTTT	CSVERAGGTDTQYF
TRBV7-2	-	-	TRBJ1-1	TGTGCCAGCAGCTTACGAATACAGGGCCGCACTGAAGCTTTCTTT	CASSLRIQGRTEAFF
TRBV5-6	-	TRBD1	TRBJ2-7	TGTGCCAGCAGCGGGGGACAGGGGGCCTACGAGCAGTACTTC	CASSGGQGAYEQYF
TRBV7-4	few	TRBD1	TRBJ1-2	TGTGCCAGCAGCTTTCCAGGGGGCGGGTATGGCTACACCTTC	CASSFPGGGYGYTF